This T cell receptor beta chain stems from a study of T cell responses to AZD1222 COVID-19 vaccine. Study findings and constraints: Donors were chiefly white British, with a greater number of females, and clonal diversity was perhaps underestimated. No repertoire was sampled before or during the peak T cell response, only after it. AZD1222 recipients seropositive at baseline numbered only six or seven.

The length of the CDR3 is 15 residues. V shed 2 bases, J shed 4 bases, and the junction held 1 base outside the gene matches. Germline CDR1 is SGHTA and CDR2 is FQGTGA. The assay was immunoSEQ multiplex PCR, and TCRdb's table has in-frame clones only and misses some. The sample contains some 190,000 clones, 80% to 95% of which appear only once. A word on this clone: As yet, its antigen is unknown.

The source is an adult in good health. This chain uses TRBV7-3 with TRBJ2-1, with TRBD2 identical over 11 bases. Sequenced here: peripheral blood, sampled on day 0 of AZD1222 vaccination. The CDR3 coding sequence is TGTGCCAGCAGCTTATCTAGCGGGGGGTACAATGAGCAGTTCTTC. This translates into CASSLSSGGYNEQFF.